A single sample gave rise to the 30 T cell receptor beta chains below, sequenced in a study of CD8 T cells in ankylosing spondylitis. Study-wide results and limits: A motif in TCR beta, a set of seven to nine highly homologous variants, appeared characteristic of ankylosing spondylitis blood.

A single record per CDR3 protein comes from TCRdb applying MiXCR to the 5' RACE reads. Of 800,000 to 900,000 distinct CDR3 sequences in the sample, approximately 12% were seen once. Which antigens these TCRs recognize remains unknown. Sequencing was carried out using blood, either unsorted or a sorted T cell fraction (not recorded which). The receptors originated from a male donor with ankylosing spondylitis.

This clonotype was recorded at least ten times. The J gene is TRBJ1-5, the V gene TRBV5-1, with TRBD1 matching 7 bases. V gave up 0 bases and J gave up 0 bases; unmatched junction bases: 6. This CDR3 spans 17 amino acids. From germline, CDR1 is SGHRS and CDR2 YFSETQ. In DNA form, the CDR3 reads TGCGCCAGCAGCTTGGGCGGGACAGACCTTAGCAATCAGCCCCAGCATTTT. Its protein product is CASSLGGTDLSNQPQHF. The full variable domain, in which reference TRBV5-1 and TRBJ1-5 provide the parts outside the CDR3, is KAGVTQTPRYLIKTRGQQVTLSCSPISGHRSVSWYQQTPGQGLQFLFEYFSETQRNKGNFPGRFSGRQFSNSRSEMNVSTLELGDSALYLCASSLGGTDLSNQPQHFGDGTRLSIL.

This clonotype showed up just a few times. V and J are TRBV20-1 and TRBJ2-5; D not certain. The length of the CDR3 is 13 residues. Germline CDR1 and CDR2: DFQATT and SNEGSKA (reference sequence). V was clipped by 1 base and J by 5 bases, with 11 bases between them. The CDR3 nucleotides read TGCAGTGCTAGAGTCCAGGACGGGGAGACCCAGTACTTC. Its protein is CSARVQDGETQYF.

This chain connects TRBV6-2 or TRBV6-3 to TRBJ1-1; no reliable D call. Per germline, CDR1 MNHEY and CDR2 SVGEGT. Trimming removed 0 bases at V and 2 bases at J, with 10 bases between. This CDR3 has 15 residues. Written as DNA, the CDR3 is TGTGCCAGCAGTTACTCGGCAGTTATAAACACTGAAGCTTTCTTT. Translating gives CASSYSAVINTEAFF.

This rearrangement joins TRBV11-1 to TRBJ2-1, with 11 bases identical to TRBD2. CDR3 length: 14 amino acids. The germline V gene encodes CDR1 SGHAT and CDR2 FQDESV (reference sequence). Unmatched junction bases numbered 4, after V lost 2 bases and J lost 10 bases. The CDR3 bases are TGTGCCAGCAGCTTAACTAGCGGGGGACGAGAGCAGTTCTTC. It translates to CASSLTSGGREQFF.

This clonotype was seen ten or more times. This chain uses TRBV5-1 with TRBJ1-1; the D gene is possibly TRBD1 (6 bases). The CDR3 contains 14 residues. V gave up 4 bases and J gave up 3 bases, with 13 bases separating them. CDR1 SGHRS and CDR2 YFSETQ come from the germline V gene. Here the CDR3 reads CASSLQGGDTEAFF. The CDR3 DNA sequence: TGCGCCAGCAGCCTACAGGGCGGAGACACTGAAGCTTTCTTT.

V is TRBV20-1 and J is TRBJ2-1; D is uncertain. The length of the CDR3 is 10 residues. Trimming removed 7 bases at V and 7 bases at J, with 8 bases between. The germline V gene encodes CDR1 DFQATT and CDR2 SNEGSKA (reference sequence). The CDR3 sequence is CSEKRNEQFF. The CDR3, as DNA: TGCAGTGAAAAACGTAATGAGCAGTTCTTC.

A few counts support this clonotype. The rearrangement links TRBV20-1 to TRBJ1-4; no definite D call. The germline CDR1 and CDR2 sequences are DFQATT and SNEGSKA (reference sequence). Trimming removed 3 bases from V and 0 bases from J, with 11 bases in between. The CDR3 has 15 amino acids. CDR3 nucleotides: TGCAGTGCTAGGGGCCGCCCGGCAACTAATGAAAAACTGTTTTTT. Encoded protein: CSARGRPATNEKLFF.

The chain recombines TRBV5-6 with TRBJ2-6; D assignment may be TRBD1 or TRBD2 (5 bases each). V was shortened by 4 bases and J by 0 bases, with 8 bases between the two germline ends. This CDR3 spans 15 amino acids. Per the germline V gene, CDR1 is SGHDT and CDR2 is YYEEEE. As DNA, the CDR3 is TGTGCCAGCAGCGTGGGACCCTCTGGGGCCAACGTCCTGACTTTC. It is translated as CASSVGPSGANVLTF.

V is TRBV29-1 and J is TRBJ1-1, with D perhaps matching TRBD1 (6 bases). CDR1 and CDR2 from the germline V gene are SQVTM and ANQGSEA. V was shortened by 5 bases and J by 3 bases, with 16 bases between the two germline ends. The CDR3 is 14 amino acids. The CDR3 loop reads CSVTTGSGDTEAFF. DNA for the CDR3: TGCAGCGTTACCACAGGGTCTGGGGACACTGAAGCTTTCTTT.

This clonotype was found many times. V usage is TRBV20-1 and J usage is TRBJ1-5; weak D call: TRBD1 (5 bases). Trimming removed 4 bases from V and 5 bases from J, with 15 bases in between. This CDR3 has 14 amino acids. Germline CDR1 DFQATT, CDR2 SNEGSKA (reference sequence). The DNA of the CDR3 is TGCAGTGCTATCGGGGCAGGGTTTTATCAGCCCCAGCATTTT. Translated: CSAIGAGFYQPQHF.

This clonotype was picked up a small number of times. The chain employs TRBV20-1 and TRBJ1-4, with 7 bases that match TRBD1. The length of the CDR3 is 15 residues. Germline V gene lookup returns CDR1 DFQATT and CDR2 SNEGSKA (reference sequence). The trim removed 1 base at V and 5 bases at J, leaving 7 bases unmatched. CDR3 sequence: CSARVETGYNEKLFF. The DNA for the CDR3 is TGCAGTGCTAGAGTTGAGACAGGGTACAATGAAAAACTGTTTTTT.

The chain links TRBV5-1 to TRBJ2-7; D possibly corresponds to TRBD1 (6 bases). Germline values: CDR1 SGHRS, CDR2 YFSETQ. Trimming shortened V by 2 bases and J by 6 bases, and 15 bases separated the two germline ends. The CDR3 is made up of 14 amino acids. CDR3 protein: CASSFLQGGREQYF. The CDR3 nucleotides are TGCGCCAGCAGCTTCTTACAGGGCGGACGCGAGCAGTACTTC.

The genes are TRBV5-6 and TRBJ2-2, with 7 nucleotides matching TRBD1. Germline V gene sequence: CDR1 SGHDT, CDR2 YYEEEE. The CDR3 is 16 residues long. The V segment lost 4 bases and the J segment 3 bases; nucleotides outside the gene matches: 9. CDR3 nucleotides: TGTGCCAGCAGCCGAAGACAGGGCATGGACACCGGGGAGCTGTTTTTT. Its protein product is CASSRRQGMDTGELFF.

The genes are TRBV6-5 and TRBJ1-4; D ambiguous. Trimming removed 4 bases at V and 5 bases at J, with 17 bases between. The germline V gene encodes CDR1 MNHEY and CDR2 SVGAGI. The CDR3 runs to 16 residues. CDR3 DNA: TGTGCCAGCAGTTCTCTCGTCCCGGGGAGGAATGAAAAACTGTTTTTT. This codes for CASSSLVPGRNEKLFF.

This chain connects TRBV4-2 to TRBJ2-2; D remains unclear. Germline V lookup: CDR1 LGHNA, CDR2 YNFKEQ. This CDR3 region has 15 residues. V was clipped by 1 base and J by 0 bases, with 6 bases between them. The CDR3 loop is CASSQVLANTGELFF. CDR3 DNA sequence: TGTGCCAGCAGCCAAGTATTGGCGAACACCGGGGAGCTGTTTTTT.

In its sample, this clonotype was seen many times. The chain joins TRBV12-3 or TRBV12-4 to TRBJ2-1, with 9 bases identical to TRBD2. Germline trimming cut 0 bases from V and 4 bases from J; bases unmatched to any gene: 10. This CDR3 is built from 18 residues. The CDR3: CASSLARLSGRSYNEQFF. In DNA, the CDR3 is TGTGCCAGCAGTTTAGCGCGACTCAGCGGGAGGTCTTACAATGAGCAGTTCTTC.

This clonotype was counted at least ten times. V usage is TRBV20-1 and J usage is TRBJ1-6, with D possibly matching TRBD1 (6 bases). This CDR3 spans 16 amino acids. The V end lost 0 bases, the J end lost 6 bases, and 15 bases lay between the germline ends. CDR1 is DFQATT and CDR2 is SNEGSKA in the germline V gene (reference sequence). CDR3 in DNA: TGCAGTGCTAGAGATCTATGGGGGGCAGGTAATTCACCCCTCCACTTT. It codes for CSARDLWGAGNSPLHF.

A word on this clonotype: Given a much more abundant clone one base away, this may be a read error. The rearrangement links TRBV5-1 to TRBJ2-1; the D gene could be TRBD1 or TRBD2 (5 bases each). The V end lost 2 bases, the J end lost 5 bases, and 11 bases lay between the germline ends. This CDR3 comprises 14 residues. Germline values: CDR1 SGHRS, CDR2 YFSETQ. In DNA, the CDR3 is TGCGCCAGCAGCTTCCGGGGCAGGGACAATGAGCAGTTCTTC. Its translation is CASSFRGRDNEQFF.

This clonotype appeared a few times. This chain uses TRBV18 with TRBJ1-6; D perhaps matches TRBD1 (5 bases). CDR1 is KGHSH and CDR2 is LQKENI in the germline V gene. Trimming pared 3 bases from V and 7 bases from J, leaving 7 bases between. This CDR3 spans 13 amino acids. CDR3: CASSPGANSPLHF. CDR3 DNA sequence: TGTGCCAGCTCACCCGGGGCCAATTCACCCCTCCACTTT. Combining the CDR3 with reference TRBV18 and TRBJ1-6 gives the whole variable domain NAGVMQNPRHLVRRRGQEARLRCSPMKGHSHVYWYRQLPEEGLKFMVYLQKENIIDESGMPKERFSAEFPKEGPSILRIQQVVRGDSAAYFCASSPGANSPLHFGNGTRLTVT.

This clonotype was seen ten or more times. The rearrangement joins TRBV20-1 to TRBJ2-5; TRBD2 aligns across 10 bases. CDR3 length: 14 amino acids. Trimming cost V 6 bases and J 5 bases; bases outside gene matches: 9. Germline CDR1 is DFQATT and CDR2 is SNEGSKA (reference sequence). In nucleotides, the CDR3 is TGCAGTGCCGAAGCGGGAGGGCCGGGGGAGACCCAGTACTTC. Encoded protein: CSAEAGGPGETQYF.

CDR3 in amino acids: CAISGNSEETQYF. CDR3 coding DNA: TGTGCCATCAGTGGGAACAGCGAAGAGACCCAGTACTTC. The chain recombines TRBV10-3 with TRBJ2-5; D gene ambiguous. Germline values: CDR1 ENHRY, CDR2 SYGVKD. V gave up 4 bases and J gave up 3 bases, with 9 bases separating them. This CDR3 is 13 amino acids long.

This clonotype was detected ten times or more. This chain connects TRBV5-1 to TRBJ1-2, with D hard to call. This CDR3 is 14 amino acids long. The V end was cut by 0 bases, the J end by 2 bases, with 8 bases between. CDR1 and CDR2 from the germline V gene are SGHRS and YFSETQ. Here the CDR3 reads CASSLDQSNYGYTF. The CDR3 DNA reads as TGCGCCAGCAGCTTGGATCAGTCAAACTATGGCTACACCTTC.

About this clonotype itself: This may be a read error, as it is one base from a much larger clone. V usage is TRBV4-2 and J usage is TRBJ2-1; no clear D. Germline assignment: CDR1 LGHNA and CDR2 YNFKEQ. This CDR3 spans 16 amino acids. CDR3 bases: TGTGCCATCAGCCAAGATCTTAGGGAAACCTACAATGAGCAGTTCTTC. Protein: CAISQDLRETYNEQFF.

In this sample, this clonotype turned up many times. The CDR3 loop reads CASSSVLGRLEQFF. The CDR3 DNA is TGTGCCAGCAGCTCGGTTCTCGGCAGACTAGAGCAGTTCTTC. J is TRBJ2-1 and V is TRBV11-2; D perhaps matches TRBD2 (5 bases). This CDR3 is 14 amino acids long. Germline V gives CDR1 SGHAT, CDR2 FQNNGV. The V gene lost 4 bases and the J gene lost 10 bases, with 17 bases spanning the gap. Variable domain in full (rest from reference TRBV11-2 and TRBJ2-1): EAGVAQSPRYKIIEKRQSVAFWCNPISGHATLYWYQQILGQGPKLLIQFQNNGVVDDSQLPKDRFSAERLKGVDSTLKIQPAKLEDSAVYLCASSSVLGRLEQFFGPGTRLTVL.

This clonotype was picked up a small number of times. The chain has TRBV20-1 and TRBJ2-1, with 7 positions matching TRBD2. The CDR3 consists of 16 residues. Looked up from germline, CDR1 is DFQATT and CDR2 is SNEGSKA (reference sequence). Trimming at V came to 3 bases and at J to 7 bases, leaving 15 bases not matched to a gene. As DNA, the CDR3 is TGCAGTGCTAGTCCCGGGACTATCGGGGTAGGGAATGAGCAGTTCTTC. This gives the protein CSASPGTIGVGNEQFF.

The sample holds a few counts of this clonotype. For the CDR3, the DNA is TGTGCCAGCAGTGAAGGTTGGGGGATTAATCAGCCCCAGCATTTT. Translating it yields CASSEGWGINQPQHF. The chain couples TRBV2 to TRBJ1-5, with D perhaps matching TRBD1 (5 bases). Germline assignment: CDR1 SNHLY and CDR2 FYNNEI. V was shortened by 1 base and J by 4 bases, with 11 bases between the two germline ends. The CDR3 is made up of 15 amino acids.

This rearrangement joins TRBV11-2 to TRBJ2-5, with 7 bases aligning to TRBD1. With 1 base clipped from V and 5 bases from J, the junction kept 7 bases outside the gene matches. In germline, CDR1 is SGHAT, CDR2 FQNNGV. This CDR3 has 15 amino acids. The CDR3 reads CASSLVRGRGETQYF. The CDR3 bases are TGTGCCAGCAGCTTAGTCAGGGGGAGAGGGGAGACCCAGTACTTC.

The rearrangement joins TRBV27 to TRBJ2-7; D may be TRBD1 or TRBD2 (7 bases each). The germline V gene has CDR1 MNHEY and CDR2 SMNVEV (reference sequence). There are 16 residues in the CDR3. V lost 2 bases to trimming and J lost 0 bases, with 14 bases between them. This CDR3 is CASSLGGDRRSYEQYF. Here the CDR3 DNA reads TGTGCCAGCAGTTTAGGGGGGGACAGACGCTCCTACGAGCAGTACTTC.

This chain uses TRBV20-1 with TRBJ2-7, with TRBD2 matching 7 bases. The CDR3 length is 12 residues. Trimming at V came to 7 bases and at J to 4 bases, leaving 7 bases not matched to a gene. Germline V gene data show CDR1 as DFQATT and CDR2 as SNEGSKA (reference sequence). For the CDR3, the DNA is TGCAGTGTGGCGCGGGAGCGTTACGAGCAGTACTTC. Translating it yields CSVARERYEQYF.

CDR3 protein: CASSSGKGTDTQYF. DNA for the CDR3: TGTGCCAGCTCTAGCGGGAAGGGTACAGATACGCAGTATTTT. The chain joins TRBV6-4 to TRBJ2-3, with 9 bases that match TRBD2. This CDR3 comprises 14 residues. CDR1 and CDR2 (germline): MRHNA, SNTAGT. Trimming at V came to 8 bases and at J to 3 bases, leaving 6 bases not matched to a gene.